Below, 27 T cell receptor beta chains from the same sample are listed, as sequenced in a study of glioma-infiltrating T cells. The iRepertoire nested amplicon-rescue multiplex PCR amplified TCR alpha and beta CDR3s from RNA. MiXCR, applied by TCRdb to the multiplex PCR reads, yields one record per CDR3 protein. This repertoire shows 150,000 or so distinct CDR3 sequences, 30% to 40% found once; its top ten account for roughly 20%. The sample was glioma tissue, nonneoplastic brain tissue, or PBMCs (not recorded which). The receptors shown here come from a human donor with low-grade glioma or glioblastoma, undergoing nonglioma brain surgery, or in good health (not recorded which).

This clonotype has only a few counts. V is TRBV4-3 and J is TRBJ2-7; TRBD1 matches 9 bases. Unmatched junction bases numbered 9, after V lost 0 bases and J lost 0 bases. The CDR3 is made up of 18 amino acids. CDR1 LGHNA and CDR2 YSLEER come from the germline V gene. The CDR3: CASSQEIRGTGISYEQYF. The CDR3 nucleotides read TGCGCCAGCAGCCAAGAGATTCGAGGGACAGGGATCTCCTACGAGCAGTACTTC.

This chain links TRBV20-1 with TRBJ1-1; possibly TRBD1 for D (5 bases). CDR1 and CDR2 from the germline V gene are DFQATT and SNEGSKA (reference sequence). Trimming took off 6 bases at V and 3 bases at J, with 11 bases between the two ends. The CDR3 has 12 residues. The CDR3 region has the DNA TGCAGTGCCCATGAAGGGGACACTGAAGCTTTCTTT. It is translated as CSAHEGDTEAFF.

The CDR3 DNA follows: TGTGCCAGCCACTTACCGGGACCAACCACAGATACGCAGTATTTT. Protein: CASHLPGPTTDTQYF. This chain joins TRBV3-1 and TRBJ2-3; D may be TRBD1 or TRBD2 (5 bases each). The CDR3 covers 15 residues. V shed 8 bases and J shed 2 bases, with 17 bases lying between them. Germline CDR1 LGHDT, CDR2 YNNKEL (reference sequence).

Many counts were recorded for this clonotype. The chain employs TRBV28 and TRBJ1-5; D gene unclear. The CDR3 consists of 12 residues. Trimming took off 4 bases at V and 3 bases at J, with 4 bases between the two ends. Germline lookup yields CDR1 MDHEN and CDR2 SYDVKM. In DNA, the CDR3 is TGTGCCAGCAGTTCTATCAATCAGCCCCAGCATTTT. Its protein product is CASSSINQPQHF.

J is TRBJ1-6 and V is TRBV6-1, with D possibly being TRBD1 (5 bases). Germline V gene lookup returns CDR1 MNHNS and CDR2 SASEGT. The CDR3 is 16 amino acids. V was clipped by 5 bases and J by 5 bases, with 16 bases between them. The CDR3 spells CASSPWEAGNNSPLHF. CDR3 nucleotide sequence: TGTGCCAGCAGTCCATGGGAGGCAGGGAATAATTCACCCCTCCACTTT.

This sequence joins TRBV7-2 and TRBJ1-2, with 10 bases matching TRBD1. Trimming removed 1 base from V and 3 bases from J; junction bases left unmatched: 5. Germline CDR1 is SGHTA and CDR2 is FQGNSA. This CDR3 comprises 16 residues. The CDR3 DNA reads TGTGCCAGCAGCTTAGGAGGGACAGGGGTAGACTATGGCTACACCTTC. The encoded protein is CASSLGGTGVDYGYTF.

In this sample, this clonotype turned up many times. The CDR3, as DNA: TGCAGTGCGGGGGGCTTAGATACGCAGTATTTT. Translating it yields CSAGGLDTQYF. This rearrangement joins TRBV20-1 to TRBJ2-3, with D perhaps matching TRBD1 or TRBD2 (6 bases each). Germline lookup yields CDR1 DFQATT and CDR2 SNEGSKA (reference sequence). Between the trimmed V and J ends, which lost 6 bases and 5 bases, there was a span of 9 bases. CDR3 size: 11 residues.

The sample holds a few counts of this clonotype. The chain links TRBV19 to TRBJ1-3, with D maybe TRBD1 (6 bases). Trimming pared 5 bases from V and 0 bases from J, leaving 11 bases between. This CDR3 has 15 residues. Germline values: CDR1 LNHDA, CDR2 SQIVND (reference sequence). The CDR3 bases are TGTGCCAGTAGTCGCGACAGGAGCTCTGGAAACACCATATATTTT. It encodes CASSRDRSSGNTIYF.

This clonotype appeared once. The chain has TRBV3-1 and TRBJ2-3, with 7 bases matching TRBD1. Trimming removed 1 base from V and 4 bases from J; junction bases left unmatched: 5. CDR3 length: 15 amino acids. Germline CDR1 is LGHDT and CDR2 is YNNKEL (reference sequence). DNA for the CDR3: TGTGCCAGCAGCCAAGCGGCAGGGGGTGCAGATACGCAGTATTTT. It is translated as CASSQAAGGADTQYF.

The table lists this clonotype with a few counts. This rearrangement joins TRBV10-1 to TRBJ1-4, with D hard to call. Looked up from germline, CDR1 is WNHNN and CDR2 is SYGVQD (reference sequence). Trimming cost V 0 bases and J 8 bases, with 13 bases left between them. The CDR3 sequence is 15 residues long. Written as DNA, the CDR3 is TGCGCCAGCAGTGAGTCGGGAGCCGGGGAAGAAAAACTGTTTTTT. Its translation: CASSESGAGEEKLFF.

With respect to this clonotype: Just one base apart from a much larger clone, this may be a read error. CDR3 coding DNA: TGCAGTGCTAGACTATCGGCTATCACAGATACGCAGTATTTT. It yields the protein CSARLSAITDTQYF. The chain combines TRBV20-1 with TRBJ2-3; D unclear. The CDR3 totals 14 residues. The germline V gene encodes CDR1 DFQATT and CDR2 SNEGSKA (reference sequence). V lost 2 bases to trimming and J lost 2 bases, with 11 bases between them.

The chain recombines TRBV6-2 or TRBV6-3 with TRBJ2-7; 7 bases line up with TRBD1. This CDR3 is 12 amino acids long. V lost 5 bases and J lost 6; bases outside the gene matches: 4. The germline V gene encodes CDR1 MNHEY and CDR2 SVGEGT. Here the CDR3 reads CASSRQGREQYF. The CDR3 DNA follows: TGTGCCAGCAGTCGACAGGGACGCGAGCAGTACTTC.

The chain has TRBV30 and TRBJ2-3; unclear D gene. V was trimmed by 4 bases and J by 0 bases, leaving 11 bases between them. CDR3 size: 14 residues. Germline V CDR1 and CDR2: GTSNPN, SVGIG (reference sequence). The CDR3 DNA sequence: TGTGCCTGGAAAGACCTGCTAAGCACAGATACGCAGTATTTT. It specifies CAWKDLLSTDTQYF.

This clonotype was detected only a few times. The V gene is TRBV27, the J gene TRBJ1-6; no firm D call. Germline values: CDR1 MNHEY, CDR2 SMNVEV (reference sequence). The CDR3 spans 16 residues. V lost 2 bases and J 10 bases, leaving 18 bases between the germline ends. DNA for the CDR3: TGTGCCAGCAGTTTAACGATGAGGGATGCGGGGTCACCCCTCCACTTT. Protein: CASSLTMRDAGSPLHF.

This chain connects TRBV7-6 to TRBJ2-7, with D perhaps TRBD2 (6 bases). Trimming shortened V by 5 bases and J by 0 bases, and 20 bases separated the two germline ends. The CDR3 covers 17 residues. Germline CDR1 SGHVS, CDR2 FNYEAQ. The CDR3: CASSQVPMGGSSYEQYF. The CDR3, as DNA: TGTGCCAGCAGCCAGGTTCCGATGGGAGGCAGCTCCTACGAGCAGTACTTC. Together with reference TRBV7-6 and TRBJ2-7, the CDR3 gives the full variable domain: GAGVSQSPRYKVTKRGQDVALRCDPISGHVSLYWYRQALGQGPEFLTYFNYEAQQDKSGLPNDRFSAERPEGSISTLTIQRTEQRDSAMYRCASSQVPMGGSSYEQYFGPGTRLTVT.

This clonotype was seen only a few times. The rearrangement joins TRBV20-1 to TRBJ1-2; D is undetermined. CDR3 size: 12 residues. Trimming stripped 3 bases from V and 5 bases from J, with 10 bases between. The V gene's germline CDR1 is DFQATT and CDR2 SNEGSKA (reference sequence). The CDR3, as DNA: TGCAGTGCTAGTGGCGCGCTTTATGGCTACACCTTC. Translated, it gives CSASGALYGYTF.

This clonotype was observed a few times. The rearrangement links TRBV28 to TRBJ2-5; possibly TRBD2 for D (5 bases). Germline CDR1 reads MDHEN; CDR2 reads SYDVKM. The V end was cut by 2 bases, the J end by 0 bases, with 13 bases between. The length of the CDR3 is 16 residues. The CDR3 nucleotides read TGTGCCAGCAGTTTACTGCAAAGAGGGTACCAAGAGACCCAGTACTTC. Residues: CASSLLQRGYQETQYF.

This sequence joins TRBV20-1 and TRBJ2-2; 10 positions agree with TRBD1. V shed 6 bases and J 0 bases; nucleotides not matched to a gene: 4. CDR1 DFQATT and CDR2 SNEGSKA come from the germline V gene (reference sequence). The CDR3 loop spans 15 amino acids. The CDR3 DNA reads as TGCAGTGCAAGTGACAGGGGGCCGAACACCGGGGAGCTGTTTTTT. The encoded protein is CSASDRGPNTGELFF.

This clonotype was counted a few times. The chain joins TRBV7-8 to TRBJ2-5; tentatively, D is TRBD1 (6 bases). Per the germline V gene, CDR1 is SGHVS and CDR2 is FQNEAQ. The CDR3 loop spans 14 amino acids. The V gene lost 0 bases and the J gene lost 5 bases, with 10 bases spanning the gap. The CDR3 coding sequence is TGTGCCAGCAGCTTAGCGACAGGAGGCGAGACCCAGTACTTC. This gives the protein CASSLATGGETQYF.

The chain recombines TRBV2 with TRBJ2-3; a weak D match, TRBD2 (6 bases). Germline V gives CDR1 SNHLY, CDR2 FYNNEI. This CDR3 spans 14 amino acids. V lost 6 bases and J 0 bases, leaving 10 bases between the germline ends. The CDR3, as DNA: TGTGCCAGCAGCGGACTACTTAGCACAGATACGCAGTATTTT. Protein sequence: CASSGLLSTDTQYF. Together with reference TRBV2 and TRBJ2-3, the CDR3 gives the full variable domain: EPEVTQTPSHQVTQMGQEVILRCVPISNHLYFYWYRQILGQKVEFLVSFYNNEISEKSEIFDDQFSVERPDGSNFTLKIRSTKLEDSAMYFCASSGLLSTDTQYFGPGTRLTVL.

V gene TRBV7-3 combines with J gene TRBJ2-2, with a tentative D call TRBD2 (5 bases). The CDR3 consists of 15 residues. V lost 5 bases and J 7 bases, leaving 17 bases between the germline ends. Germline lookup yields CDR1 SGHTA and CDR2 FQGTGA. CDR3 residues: CASSPIGGPFGELFF. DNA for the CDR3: TGTGCCAGCAGCCCCATAGGAGGACCCTTCGGGGAGCTGTTTTTT.

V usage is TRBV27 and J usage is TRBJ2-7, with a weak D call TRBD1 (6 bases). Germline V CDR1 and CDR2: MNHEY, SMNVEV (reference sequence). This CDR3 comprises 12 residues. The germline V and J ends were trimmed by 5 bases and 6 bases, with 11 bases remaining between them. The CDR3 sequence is CASSTQGREQYF. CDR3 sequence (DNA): TGTGCCAGCAGTACACAGGGACGCGAGCAGTACTTC.

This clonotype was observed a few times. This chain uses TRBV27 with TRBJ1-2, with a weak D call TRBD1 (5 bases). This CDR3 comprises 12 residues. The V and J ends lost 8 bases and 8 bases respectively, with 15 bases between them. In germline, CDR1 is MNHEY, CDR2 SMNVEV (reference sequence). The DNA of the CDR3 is TGTGCCAGCGGACCGGGGACGGAAGGCTACACCTTC. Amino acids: CASGPGTEGYTF.

The CDR3 is CSVGPGMNTEAFF. CDR3 in DNA: TGCAGCGTTGGGCCAGGGATGAACACTGAAGCTTTCTTT. The chain recombines TRBV29-1 with TRBJ1-1; perhaps TRBD1 as D (5 bases). The CDR3 consists of 13 residues. Trimming removed 4 bases at V and 0 bases at J, with 9 bases between. CDR1 is SQVTM, CDR2 ANQGSEA, per germline. Full variable domain (outside the CDR3, taken from reference TRBV29-1 and TRBJ1-1): SAVISQKPSRDICQRGTSLTIQCQVDSQVTMMFWYRQQPGQSLTLIATANQGSEATYESGFVIDKFPISRPNLTFSTLTVSNMSPEDSSIYLCSVGPGMNTEAFFGQGTRLTVV.

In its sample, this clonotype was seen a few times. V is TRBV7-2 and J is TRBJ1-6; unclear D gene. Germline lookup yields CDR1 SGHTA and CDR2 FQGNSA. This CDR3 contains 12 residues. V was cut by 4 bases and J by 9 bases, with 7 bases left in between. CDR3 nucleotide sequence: TGTGCCAGCAGCTCAACGGGTTCACCCCTCCACTTT. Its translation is CASSSTGSPLHF.

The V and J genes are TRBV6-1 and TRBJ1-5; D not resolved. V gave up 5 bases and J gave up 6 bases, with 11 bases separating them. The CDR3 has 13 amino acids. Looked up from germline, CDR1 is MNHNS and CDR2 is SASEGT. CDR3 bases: TGTGCCAGCAGTTATACGAGAGGTCAGCCCCAGCATTTT. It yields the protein CASSYTRGQPQHF.

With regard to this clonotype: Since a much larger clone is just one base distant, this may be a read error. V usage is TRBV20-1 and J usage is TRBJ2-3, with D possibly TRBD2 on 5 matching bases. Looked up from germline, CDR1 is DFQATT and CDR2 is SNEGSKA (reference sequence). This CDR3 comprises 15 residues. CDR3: CSSSIRNMGTDTQYF. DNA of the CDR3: TGCAGTTCTAGCATCCGGAATATGGGTACAGATACGCAGTATTTT.